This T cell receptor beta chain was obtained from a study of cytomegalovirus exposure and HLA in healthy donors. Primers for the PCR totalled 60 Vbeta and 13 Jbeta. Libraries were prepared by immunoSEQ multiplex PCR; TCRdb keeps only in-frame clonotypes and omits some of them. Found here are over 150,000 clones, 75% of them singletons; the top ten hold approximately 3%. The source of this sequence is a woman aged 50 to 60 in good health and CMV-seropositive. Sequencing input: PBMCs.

The CDR3 DNA reads TGTGCCTGGGCACGGGACAGGGGCACGAACACTGAAGCTTTCTTT. It codes for CAWARDRGTNTEAFF. The gene calls are TRBV30 and TRBJ1-1, with 10 nucleotides matching TRBD1. The CDR3 length is 15 residues. V shed 5 bases, J shed 1 base, and the junction held 7 bases outside the gene matches. Germline loops: CDR1 GTSNPN, CDR2 SVGIG (reference sequence).